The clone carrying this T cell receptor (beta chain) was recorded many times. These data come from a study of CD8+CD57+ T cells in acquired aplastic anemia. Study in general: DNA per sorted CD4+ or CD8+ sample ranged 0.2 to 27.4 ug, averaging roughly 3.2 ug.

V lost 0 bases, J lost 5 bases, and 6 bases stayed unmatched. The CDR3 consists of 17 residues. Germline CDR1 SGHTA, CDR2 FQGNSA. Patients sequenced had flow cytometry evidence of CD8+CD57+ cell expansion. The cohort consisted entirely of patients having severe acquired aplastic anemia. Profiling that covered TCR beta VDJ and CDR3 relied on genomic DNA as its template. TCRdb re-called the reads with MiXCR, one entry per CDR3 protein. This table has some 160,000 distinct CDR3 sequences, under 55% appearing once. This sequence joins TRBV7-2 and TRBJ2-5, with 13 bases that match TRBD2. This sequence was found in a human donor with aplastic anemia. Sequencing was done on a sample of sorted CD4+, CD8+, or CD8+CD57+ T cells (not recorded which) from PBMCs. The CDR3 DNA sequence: TGTGCCAGCAGCTTAGCTGGACTAGCGGGAGTAGGTGAGACCCAGTACTTC. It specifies CASSLAGLAGVGETQYF.